This is a list of T cell receptor beta chains from one sample in a study of OX40 agonist ivuxolimab in advanced cancers. Some clones are missing from TCRdb's copy, which holds only in-frame ones; the method was immunoSEQ multiplex PCR. Among about 41,000 clones listed, around nine tenths were seen once. The input for sequencing was CD4+ or CD8+ T cells sorted from blood, taken in a trial of the OX40 agonist ivuxolimab. All receptors come from an adult with an advanced solid tumor such as melanoma, head and neck, liver or kidney cancer. CDR3s include the opening cysteine and the closing phenylalanine or tryptophan. A D gene is named only where the DNA matches it firmly. Some rows mark clone size as missing; the rest say once, few, many or name a class of expanded clone.

j_gene | len | abundance | v_gene | d_gene | CDR3nt | CDR3aa
TRBJ2-1 | 16 | - | TRBV7-6 | TRBD1 | TGTGCCAGCAGCTCCGAAGGTGGGACAGGGGTCTATGAGCAGTTCTTC | CASSSEGGTGVYEQFF
TRBJ2-2 | 17 | - | TRBV5-1 | - | TGCGCCAGCAGCTTGGGCTCGGGTATAGAGGACACCGGGGAGCTGTTTTTT | CASSLGSGIEDTGELFF
TRBJ2-2 | 16 | few | TRBV19 | TRBD1 | TGTGCCAGTAGTAGGCCCAGGGGGCAGGTAGCCGGGGAGCTGTTTTTT | CASSRPRGQVAGELFF
TRBJ1-3 | 15 | - | TRBV4-1 | TRBD1 | TGCGCCAGCAGCCAGTGGGACAGTATTGGGAACACCATATATTTT | CASSQWDSIGNTIYF
TRBJ2-1 | 11 | - | TRBV6-5 | - | TGTGCCAACCCAGGGCAGGCGGTGGTGTTCTTC | CANPGQAVVFF
TRBJ2-7 | 16 | - | TRBV21-1 | - | TGTGCCAGCAGCAAAGGTGGGGTAGGCAGTCCAAGAGAGCAGTACTTC | CASSKGGVGSPREQYF
TRBJ2-2 | 16 | - | TRBV18 | TRBD2 | TGTGCCAGCTCACCGCCCGGGAGGGCGAACACCGGGGAGCTGTTTTTT | CASSPPGRANTGELFF
TRBJ1-2 | 14 | - | TRBV28 | - | TGTGCCAGCACCCCAACCCCGGACCCTTATGGCTACACCTTC | CASTPTPDPYGYTF
TRBJ2-1 | 14 | once | TRBV10-1 | - | TGCGCCAGCAGTGAGTTCGCCGGTTCCAATGAGCAGTTCTTC | CASSEFAGSNEQFF
TRBJ2-2 | 15 | once | TRBV2 | TRBD1 | TGTGCCAGCAGTGAAGACAGGGGGAACACCGGGGAGCTGTTTTTT | CASSEDRGNTGELFF
TRBJ2-3 | 15 | - | TRBV7-7 | TRBD2 | TGTGCTAGCAGCCCCCGCAGCGGGAACACAGATACGCAGTATTTT | CASSPRSGNTDTQYF
TRBJ1-5 | 16 | - | TRBV5-8 | TRBD1 | TGTGCCAGCAGCTCCGGGACAGTTTATAGCAATCAGCCCCAGCATTTT | CASSSGTVYSNQPQHF
TRBJ2-7 | 14 | - | TRBV7-9 | TRBD2 | TGTGCCAGCAGCAATAGCGGGCCGTTGTACGAGCAGTACTTC | CASSNSGPLYEQYF
TRBJ2-1 | 13 | - | TRBV19 | - | TGTGCCACCCGGACGAATCCCACGGATGAGCAGTTCTTC | CATRTNPTDEQFF
TRBJ2-1 | 19 | - | TRBV10-3 | TRBD2 | TGTGCCATCAGCCGGACTAGCGGGGGCCACACTGGCATCTACAATGAGCAGTTCTTC | CAISRTSGGHTGIYNEQFF
TRBJ2-7 | 13 | - | TRBV19 | TRBD2 | TGTGCCAGTAGTATTGCTAGCGGATACGAGCAGTACTTC | CASSIASGYEQYF
TRBJ1-4 | 17 | - | TRBV4-1 | - | TGCGCCAGCAGCCAAGTGCGCCAGCCTGCAACTAATGAAAAACTGTTTTTT | CASSQVRQPATNEKLFF
TRBJ2-7 | 16 | - | TRBV6-6 | TRBD2 | TGTGCCAGCAGTTACCGAACTAGCGGGGATAGATACGAGCAGTACTTC | CASSYRTSGDRYEQYF
TRBJ2-5 | 13 | - | TRBV30 | - | TGTGCCTGGAGTCGGAGTGGCCAAGAGACCCAGTACTTC | CAWSRSGQETQYF
TRBJ2-5 | 15 | - | TRBV5-1 | TRBD1 | TGCGCCAGCAGCCCCGGGACAGGGGTAAGGGAGACCCAGTACTTC | CASSPGTGVRETQYF
TRBJ2-1 | 15 | - | TRBV10-1 | TRBD1 | TGCGCCAGCAGTGATGGGACAGGGGGCTTGAATGAGCAGTTCTTC | CASSDGTGGLNEQFF
TRBJ2-7 | 16 | - | TRBV6-4 | TRBD1 | TGTGCCAGCAGTGAAGAAGGGCGACAGGGAAGATACGAGCAGTACTTC | CASSEEGRQGRYEQYF
TRBJ1-1 | 12 | - | TRBV9 | - | TGTGCCAGCAGCGCGGGGGTGACTGAAGCTTTCTTT | CASSAGVTEAFF
TRBJ2-5 | 13 | - | TRBV18 | - | TGTGCCAGCTCACCAAGGGGGGAAGAGACCCAGTACTTC | CASSPRGEETQYF
TRBJ2-1 | 15 | - | TRBV5-4 | TRBD1 | TGTGCCAGCAGCCACGGACAGGGGAGGGGCAATGAGCAGTTCTTC | CASSHGQGRGNEQFF
TRBJ2-7 | 13 | - | TRBV18 | - | TGTGCCAGCTCACTAGCGGCTACCTACGAGCAGTACTTC | CASSLAATYEQYF
TRBJ2-7 | 15 | - | TRBV4-2 | - | TGTGCCAGCAGCCCAGCCTGGGACGGCTCCTACGAGCAGTACTTC | CASSPAWDGSYEQYF
TRBJ1-5 | 18 | - | TRBV5-7 | - | TGTGCCAGCAGCTTGGGACAGGCGGGGGGCAGCCCAAGACCGCCCCAGCATTTT | CASSLGQAGGSPRPPQHF
TRBJ1-1 | 14 | - | TRBV29-1 | - | TGCAGCGGTAAAAAGACAAGTATGAACACTGAAGCTTTCTTT | CSGKKTSMNTEAFF
TRBJ2-2 | 16 | - | TRBV5-6 | TRBD1 | TGTGCCAGCAGCGTGGCGGACAGGGGGAATACCGGGGAGCTGTTTTTT | CASSVADRGNTGELFF
TRBJ2-3 | 15 | - | TRBV7-9 | - | TGTGCCAGCAGCTTCAGGGCTAGTCTTGCAGATACGCAGTATTTT | CASSFRASLADTQYF
TRBJ2-1 | 13 | - | TRBV18 | - | TGTGCCAGCTCACCACCGGGGGACCATGAGCAGTTCTTC | CASSPPGDHEQFF
TRBJ2-5 | 13 | - | TRBV11-3 | - | TGTGCCAGCAGCGCAGGGGGGATGGAGACCCAGTACTTC | CASSAGGMETQYF
TRBJ2-7 | 14 | - | TRBV28 | TRBD1 | TGTGCCAGCGGATACAGGGACAGGGGAGGGGAGCAGTACTTC | CASGYRDRGGEQYF
TRBJ1-1 | 14 | - | TRBV7-9 | - | TGTGCCAGCAGCCGGATGGGGGTGAGCACTGAAGCTTTCTTT | CASSRMGVSTEAFF
TRBJ2-3 | 16 | - | TRBV5-1 | TRBD2 | TGCGCCAGCAGCTTGGGTTCCGCGGGAGGGACGGATACGCAGTATTTT | CASSLGSAGGTDTQYF
TRBJ1-2 | 14 | few | TRBV11-2 | TRBD1 | TGTGCCAGTGCGACAGGGATCTCTAACTATGGCTACACCTTC | CASATGISNYGYTF
TRBJ2-5 | 18 | - | TRBV4-2 | TRBD2 | TGTGCCAGCAGCCAAGATCGAACGAGCGGGGGGGCGGGGGAGACCCAGTACTTC | CASSQDRTSGGAGETQYF
TRBJ2-3 | 12 | - | TRBV28 | - | TGTGCCAGCAGTCCGAGCCCGGTCACGCAGTATTTT | CASSPSPVTQYF
TRBJ2-3 | 15 | - | TRBV6-5 | - | TGTGCCAGCAGTCTTTCCCTAGGGGAAACAGATACGCAGTATTTT | CASSLSLGETDTQYF